This T cell receptor beta chain was sequenced in a study of blood T cell repertoires in COVID-19. In the study overall: Acute-phase and convalescent COVID-19 samples originated in the United States, Italy and Spain. PBMCs, B-cell-depleted T cells, or T cells provided the cDNA or gDNA that made up the material.

The authors' processing: Amplifying reference gene primers gave estimates of nucleated cell counts. Profiling relied on immunoSEQ multiplex PCR, and the TCRdb table lists in-frame clones only, not all of them. Clone size and V and J calls were adopted from that table, with D and trimming inferred from the DNA. The sample carries about 270,000 clones, more than 65% recorded once. The V and J ends lost 3 bases and 2 bases respectively, with 16 bases between them. CDR3 length: 16 amino acids. Germline V lookup: CDR1 MNHEY, CDR2 SVGEGT. In this sample, this clone turned up once. This receptor was identified in a woman under 30 with acute or convalescent COVID-19. Input material: peripheral blood. The rearrangement links TRBV6-2 or TRBV6-3 to TRBJ2-5; TRBD2 might be the D (7 bases). DNA of the CDR3: TGTGCCAGCAGTTATTCGGGGGGCGCGGGACAAGAGACCCAGTACTTC. It is translated as CASSYSGGAGQETQYF.